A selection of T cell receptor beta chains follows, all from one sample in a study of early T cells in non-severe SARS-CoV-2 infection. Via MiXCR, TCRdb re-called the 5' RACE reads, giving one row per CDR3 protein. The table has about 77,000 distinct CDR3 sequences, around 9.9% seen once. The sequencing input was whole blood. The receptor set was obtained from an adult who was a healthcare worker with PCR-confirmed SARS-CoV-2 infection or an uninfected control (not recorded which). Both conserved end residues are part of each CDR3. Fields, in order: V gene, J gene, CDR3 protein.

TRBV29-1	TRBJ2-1	CSVEWVQVSSYNEQFF
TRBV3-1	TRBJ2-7	CASSQGGSVTYEQYF
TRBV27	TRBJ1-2	CASRGGGNYGYTF
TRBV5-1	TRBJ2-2	CASSFSASTGELFF
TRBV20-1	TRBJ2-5	CSARDFRGLAPQETQYF
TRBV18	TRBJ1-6	CASSPKFNSPLHF
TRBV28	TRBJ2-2	CASSPPKGQGRTGELFF
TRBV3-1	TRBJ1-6	CASSQRDQGPRSLHF
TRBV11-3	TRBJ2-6	CASSSGTGSSGANVLTF
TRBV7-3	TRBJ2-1	CASSLQAPNWDSYNEQFF
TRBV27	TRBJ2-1	CASSESSGDTYNEQFF
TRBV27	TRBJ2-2	CASSFSGRPGELFF
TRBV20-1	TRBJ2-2	CSARVGRAGTGELFF
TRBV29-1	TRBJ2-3	CSVVYADRSTDTQYF
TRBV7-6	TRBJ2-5	CASSLAGGGQETQYF
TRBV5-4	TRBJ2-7	CASSLAGGRMEQYF
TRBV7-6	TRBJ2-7	CASSLGPGREQYF
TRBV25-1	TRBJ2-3	CASSRRGDTQYF
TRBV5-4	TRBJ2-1	CASSLGRTYNEQFF
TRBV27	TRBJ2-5	CASSFLQETQYF
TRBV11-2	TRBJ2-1	CASSLGFLRHPRDNEQFF
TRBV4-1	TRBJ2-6	CASSPLSRPSSGANVLTF
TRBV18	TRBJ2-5	CASSSLAGGSSETQYF
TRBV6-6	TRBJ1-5	CASTADRPNQPQHF
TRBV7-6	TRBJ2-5	CASRTGTGGRETQYF
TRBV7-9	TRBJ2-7	CASSPPGQGYEQYF
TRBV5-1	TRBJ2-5	CASSLGTTPAVQETQYF
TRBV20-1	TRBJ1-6	CSAIPGGNYNSPLHF
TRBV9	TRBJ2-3	CASSTPPDTQYF
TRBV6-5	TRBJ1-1	CASAGPMNTEAFF
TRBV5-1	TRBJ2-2	CASSLSTANTGELFF
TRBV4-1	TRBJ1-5	CASSQGAGKGIVHQPQHF
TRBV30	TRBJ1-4	CALHEGGEKLFF
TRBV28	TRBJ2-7	CASSFGTRYEQYF
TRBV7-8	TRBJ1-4	CASSPRNFQRSEKLFF
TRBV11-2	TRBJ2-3	CASSQIGTGPRGDTQYF
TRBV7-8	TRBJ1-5	CASSLLKGSNQPQHF
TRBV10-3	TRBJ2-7	CAAKGTGGGFYEQYF
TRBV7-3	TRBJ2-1	CASSLPGNEQFF
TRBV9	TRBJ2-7	CASSVSPRTATYEQYF
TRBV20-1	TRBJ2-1	CSARPAGQFLNEQFF
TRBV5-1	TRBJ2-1	CASSLLLGANEQFF
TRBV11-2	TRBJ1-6	CASSTAGDNSPLHF
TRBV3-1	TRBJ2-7	CASGTAHGEQYF
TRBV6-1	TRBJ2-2	CASRDRGRDFTGELFF
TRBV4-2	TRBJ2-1	CATGTGINEQFF
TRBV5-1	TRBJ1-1	CASSPERQGMNTEAFF
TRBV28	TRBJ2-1	CASSSGHLIEQFF